This T cell receptor (beta chain) was identified in a study of blood T cell repertoires in COVID-19. Measured with immunoSEQ multiplex PCR; TCRdb has only the in-frame clones, and not every one. The table records 200,000 to 300,000 clones, roughly 87% of them present only once. V gave up 5 bases and J gave up 3 bases; unmatched junction bases: 8. The CDR3 consists of 15 residues. CDR1 and CDR2 from the germline V gene are MGHRA and YSYEKL. This clone appeared many times. This rearrangement joins TRBV4-1 to TRBJ1-2; 8 bases are a match to TRBD1. Sequenced sample: peripheral blood. This sequence originates from a human donor in a cohort sampled during active COVID-19. CDR3 DNA sequence: TGCGCCAGCAGCACCCGACAGGGGCAGGACTATGGCTACACCTTC. Protein: CASSTRQGQDYGYTF.